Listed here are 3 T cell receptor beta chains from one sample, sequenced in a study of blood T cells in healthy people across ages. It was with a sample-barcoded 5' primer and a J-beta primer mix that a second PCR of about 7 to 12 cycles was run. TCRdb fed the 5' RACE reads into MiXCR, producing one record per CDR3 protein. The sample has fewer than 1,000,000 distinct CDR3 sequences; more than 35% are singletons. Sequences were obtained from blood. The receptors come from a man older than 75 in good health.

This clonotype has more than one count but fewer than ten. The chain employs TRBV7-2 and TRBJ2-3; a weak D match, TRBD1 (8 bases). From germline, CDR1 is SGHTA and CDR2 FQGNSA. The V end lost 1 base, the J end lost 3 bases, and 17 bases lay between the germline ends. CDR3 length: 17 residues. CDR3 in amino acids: CASSLGAGQVKTDTQYF. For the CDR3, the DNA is TGTGCCAGCAGCTTAGGAGCGGGACAGGTGAAAACAGATACGCAGTATTTT.

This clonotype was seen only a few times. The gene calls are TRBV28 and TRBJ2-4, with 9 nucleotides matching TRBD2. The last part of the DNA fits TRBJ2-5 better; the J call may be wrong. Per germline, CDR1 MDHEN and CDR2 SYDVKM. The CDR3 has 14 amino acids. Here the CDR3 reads CASTTTSGQETQYF. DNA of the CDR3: TGTGCCAGCACAACGACTAGCGGACAAGAGACCCAGTACTTC.

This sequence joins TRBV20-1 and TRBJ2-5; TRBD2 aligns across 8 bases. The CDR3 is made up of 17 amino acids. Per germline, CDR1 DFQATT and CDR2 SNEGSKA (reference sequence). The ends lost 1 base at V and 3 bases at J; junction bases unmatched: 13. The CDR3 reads CSARVYAGGLLEETQYF. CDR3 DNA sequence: TGCAGTGCTAGAGTCTACGCGGGGGGACTGCTCGAAGAGACCCAGTACTTC.